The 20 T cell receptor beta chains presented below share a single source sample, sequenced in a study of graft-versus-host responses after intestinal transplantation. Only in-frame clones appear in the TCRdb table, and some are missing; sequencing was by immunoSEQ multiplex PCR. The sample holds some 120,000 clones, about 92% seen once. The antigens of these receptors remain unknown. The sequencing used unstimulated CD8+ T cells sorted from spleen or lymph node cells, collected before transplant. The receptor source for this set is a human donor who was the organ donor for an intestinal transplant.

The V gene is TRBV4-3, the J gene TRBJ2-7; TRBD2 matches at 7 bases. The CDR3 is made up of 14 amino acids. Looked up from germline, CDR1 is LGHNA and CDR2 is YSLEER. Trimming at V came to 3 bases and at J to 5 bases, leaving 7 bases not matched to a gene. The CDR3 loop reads CASSHLAGDDEQYF. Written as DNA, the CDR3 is TGCGCCAGCAGCCATTTAGCGGGTGACGACGAGCAGTACTTC.

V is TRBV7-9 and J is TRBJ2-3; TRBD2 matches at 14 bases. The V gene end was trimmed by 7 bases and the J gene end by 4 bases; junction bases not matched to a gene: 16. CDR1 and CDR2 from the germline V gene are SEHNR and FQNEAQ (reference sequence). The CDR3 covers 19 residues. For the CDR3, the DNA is TGTGCCAGCAACGGAAACCTAGGGACTAGCGGGAGCAGCCCAGATACGCAGTATTTT. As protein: CASNGNLGTSGSSPDTQYF.

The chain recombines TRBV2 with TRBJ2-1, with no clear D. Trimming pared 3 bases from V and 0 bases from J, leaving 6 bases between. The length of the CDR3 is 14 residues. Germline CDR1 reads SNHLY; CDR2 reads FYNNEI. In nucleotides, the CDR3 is TGTGCCAGCAGTGACAGGAGCTCCTACAATGAGCAGTTCTTC. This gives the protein CASSDRSSYNEQFF.

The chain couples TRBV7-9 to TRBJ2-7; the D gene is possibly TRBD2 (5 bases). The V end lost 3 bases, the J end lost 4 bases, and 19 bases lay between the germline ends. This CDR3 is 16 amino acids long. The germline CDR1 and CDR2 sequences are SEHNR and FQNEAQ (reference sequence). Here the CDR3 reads CASSFDMYGVGYEQYF. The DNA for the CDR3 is TGTGCCAGCAGCTTCGACATGTACGGGGTAGGATACGAGCAGTACTTC.

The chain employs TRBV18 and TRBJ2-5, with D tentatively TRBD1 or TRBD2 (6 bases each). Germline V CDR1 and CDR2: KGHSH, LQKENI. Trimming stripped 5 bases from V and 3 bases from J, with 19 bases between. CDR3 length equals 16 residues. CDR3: CASSGVASGEEETQYF. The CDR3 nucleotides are TGTGCCAGCTCAGGCGTAGCGTCAGGGGAGGAAGAGACCCAGTACTTC.

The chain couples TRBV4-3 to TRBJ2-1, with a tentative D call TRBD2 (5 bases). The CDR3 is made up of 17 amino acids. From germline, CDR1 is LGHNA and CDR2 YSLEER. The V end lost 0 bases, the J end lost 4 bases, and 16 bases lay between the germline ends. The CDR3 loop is CASSQERAVERYNEQFF. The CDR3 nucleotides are TGCGCCAGCAGCCAAGAGAGGGCGGTGGAACGATACAATGAGCAGTTCTTC.

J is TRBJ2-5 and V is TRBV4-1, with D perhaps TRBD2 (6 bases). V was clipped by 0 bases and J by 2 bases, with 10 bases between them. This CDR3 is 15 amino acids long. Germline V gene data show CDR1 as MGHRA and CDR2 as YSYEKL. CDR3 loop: CASSQDFGGQETQYF. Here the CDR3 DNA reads TGCGCCAGCAGCCAAGATTTCGGGGGACAAGAGACCCAGTACTTC.

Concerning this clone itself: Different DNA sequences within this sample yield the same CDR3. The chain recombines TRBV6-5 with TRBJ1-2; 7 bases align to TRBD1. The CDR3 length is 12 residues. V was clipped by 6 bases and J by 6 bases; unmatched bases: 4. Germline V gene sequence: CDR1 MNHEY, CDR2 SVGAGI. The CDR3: CASSYTGDGYTF. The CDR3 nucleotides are TGTGCCAGCAGCTATACAGGGGATGGCTACACCTTC.

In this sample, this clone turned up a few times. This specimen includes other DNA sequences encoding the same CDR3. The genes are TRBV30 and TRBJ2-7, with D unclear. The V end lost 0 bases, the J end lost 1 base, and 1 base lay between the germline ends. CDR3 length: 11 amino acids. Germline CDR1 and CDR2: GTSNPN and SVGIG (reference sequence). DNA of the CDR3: TGTGCCTGGAGTGTGTCCTACGAGCAGTACTTC. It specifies CAWSVSYEQYF.

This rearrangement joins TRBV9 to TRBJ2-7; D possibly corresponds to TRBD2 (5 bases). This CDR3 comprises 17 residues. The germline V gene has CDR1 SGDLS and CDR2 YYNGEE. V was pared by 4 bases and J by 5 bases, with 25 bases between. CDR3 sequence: CASSPHLDGITSHEQYF. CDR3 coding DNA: TGTGCCAGCAGCCCGCACCTCGACGGGATAACGTCCCACGAGCAGTACTTC.

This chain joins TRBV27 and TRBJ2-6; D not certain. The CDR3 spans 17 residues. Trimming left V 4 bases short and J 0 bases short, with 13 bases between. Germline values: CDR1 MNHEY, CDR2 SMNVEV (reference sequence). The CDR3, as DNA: TGTGCCAGCAGTTACGGACCCCAGAGCTCTGGGGCCAACGTCCTGACTTTC. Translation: CASSYGPQSSGANVLTF.

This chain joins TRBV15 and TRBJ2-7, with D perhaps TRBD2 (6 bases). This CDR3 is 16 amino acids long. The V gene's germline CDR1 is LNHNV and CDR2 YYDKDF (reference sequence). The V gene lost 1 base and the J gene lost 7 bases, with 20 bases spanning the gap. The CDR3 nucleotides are TGTGCCACCAGCAGAGCTCTAGGGGCCGGGGGTGCAGAGCAGTACTTC. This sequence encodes CATSRALGAGGAEQYF.

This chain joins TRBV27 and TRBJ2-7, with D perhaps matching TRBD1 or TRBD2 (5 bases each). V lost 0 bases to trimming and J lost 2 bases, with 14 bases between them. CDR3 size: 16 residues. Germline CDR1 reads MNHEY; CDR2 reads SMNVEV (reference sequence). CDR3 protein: CASSLSGTDVPYEQYF. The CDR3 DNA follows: TGTGCCAGCAGTTTATCCGGGACGGATGTCCCCTACGAGCAGTACTTC.

Written as DNA, the CDR3 is TGTGCCAGCAGTTCCCGGGACTCTTTAGGGGCAGATACGCAGTATTTT. As protein: CASSSRDSLGADTQYF. V gene TRBV6-5 combines with J gene TRBJ2-3; the D gene is possibly TRBD2 (6 bases). V lost 4 bases to trimming and J lost 4 bases, with 18 bases between them. The CDR3 sequence is 16 residues long. Germline V gives CDR1 MNHEY, CDR2 SVGAGI.

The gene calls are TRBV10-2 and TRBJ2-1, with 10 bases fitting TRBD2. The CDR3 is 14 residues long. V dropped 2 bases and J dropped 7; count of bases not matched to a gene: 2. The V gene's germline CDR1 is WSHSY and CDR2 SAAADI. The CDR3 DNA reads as TGCGCCAGCAGTGAGCTAGCGGGAGTGAATGAGCAGTTCTTC. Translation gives CASSELAGVNEQFF.

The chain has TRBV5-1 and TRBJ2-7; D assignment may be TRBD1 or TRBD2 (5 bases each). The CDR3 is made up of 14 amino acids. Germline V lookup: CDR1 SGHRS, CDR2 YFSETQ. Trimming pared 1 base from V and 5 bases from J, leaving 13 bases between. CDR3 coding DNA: TGCGCCAGCAGCTTGTGGGGGAGAATCCACGAGCAGTACTTC. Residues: CASSLWGRIHEQYF.

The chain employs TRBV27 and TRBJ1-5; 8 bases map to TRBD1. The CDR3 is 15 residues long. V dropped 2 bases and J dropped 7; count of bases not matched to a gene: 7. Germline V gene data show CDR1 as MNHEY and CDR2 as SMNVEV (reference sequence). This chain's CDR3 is CASSLIPGGRQPQHF. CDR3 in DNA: TGTGCCAGCAGTTTAATCCCAGGGGGCAGGCAGCCCCAGCATTTT.

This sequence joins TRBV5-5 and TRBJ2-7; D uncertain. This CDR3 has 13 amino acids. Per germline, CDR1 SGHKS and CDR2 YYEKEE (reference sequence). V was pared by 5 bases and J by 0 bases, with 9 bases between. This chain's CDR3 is CASRDPTSYEQYF. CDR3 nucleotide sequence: TGTGCCAGCAGGGACCCCACCTCCTACGAGCAGTACTTC. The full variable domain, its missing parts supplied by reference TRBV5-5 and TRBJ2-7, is DAGVTQSPTHLIKTRGQQVTLRCSPISGHKSVSWYQQVLGQGPQFIFQYYEKEERGRGNFPDRFSARQFPNYSSELNVNALLLGDSALYLCASRDPTSYEQYFGPGTRLTVT.

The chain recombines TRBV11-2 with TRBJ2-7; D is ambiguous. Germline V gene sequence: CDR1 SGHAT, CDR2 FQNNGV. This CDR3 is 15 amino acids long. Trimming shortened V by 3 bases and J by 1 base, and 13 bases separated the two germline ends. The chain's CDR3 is CASSLSGYGSYEQYF. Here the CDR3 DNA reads TGTGCCAGCAGCTTGAGTGGATACGGATCCTACGAGCAGTACTTC.

The CDR3: CASSEWASGGATYEQYF. The CDR3 DNA follows: TGTGCCAGCAGTGAATGGGCTTCCGGCGGAGCGACCTACGAGCAGTACTTC. The chain is built from TRBV2 and TRBJ2-7; no clear D gene. Germline CDR1 is SNHLY and CDR2 is FYNNEI. This CDR3 has 17 residues. V dropped 2 bases and J dropped 2 bases, with 19 bases sitting between them.